These 13 T cell receptor beta chains were sequenced from one sample in a study of blood T cell repertoires in COVID-19 (dated by TCRdb to 2018 to 2020). Library preparation was by the immunoSEQ multiplex PCR assay. The table comes from immuneACCESS by way of TCRdb, which keeps in-frame sequences with V and J called. Part of the clones is missing from these tables; in studies checked, under half for an unresolved V gene and the rest for unknown reasons. The sample includes under 300,000 clones, with about 80% observed a single time. The ten largest clones capture roughly 2% of the sample. Input material: peripheral blood. These receptors originate from a man aged 25-40 years who had recovered from COVID-19.

V usage is TRBV20-1 and J usage is TRBJ1-4; 7 nucleotides agree with TRBD1. Per the germline V gene, CDR1 is DFQATT and CDR2 is SNEGSKA (reference sequence). CDR3 size: 15 residues. Trimming removed 3 bases from V and 8 bases from J; junction bases left unmatched: 12. This chain's CDR3 is CSASLFPGGGEKLFF. CDR3 coding DNA: TGCAGTGCTAGTCTTTTTCCAGGGGGAGGCGAAAAACTGTTTTTT.

The J gene is TRBJ2-3, the V gene TRBV27, with 8 nucleotides matching TRBD2. Looked up from germline, CDR1 is MNHEY and CDR2 is SMNVEV (reference sequence). The CDR3 is 15 amino acids. J gave up 2 bases and V 6 bases, and 7 bases lay outside the gene matches. The CDR3 DNA is TGTGCCAGCAGACGGGGGGGCCCTGACACAGATACGCAGTATTTT. It encodes CASRRGGPDTDTQYF.

The chain recombines TRBV7-8 with TRBJ2-1; 10 nucleotides match TRBD2. V lost 2 bases, J lost 2 bases, and 6 bases stayed unmatched. The germline gives CDR1 SGHVS, CDR2 FQNEAQ. The CDR3 contains 17 residues. The CDR3 region is CASSLLPGLAAYNEQFF. The CDR3 nucleotides are TGTGCCAGCAGCTTATTGCCTGGACTAGCGGCCTACAATGAGCAGTTCTTC.

V and J are TRBV3-1 (or the pseudogene TRBV3-2) and TRBJ1-2; 8 bases align to TRBD1. Germline V lookup: CDR1 LGHDT, CDR2 YNNKEL (reference sequence). Trimming cost V 2 bases and J 7 bases; bases outside gene matches: 3. This CDR3 region has 13 residues. This CDR3 reads CASSQTTGGGYTF. The CDR3, as DNA: TGTGCCAGCAGCCAAACAACAGGGGGTGGCTACACCTTC.

This rearrangement joins TRBV4-1 to TRBJ2-5; 7 nucleotides line up with TRBD1. The CDR3 has 15 amino acids. V shed 0 bases and J 3 bases; nucleotides not matched to a gene: 4. The germline gives CDR1 MGHRA, CDR2 YSYEKL. The chain's CDR3 is CASSQEGTAEETQYF. In DNA form, the CDR3 reads TGCGCCAGCAGCCAAGAGGGGACAGCAGAAGAGACCCAGTACTTC.

V gene TRBV4-1 combines with J gene TRBJ1-6, with D perhaps TRBD1 (6 bases). The CDR3 is 19 amino acids. The germline V gene encodes CDR1 MGHRA and CDR2 YSYEKL. V lost 0 bases and J lost 9, with 24 bases in between. Here the CDR3 DNA reads TGCGCCAGCAGCCAAGATGGTTTGGGTTTGGGGGCACGGGCTTCACCCCTCCACTTT. As protein: CASSQDGLGLGARASPLHF.

The chain has TRBV21-1 and TRBJ2-3; the table calls TRBD2, which could not be checked here. TRBV21-1 is a pseudogene. The CDR3 has 12 amino acids. The CDR3 here is CASTRGRTSQYF. As DNA, the CDR3 is TGTGCCAGCACCCGGGGGAGGACGAGCCAGTATTTT.

The genes are TRBV7-9 and TRBJ2-7, with D possibly matching TRBD2 (7 bases). Trimming pared 8 bases from V and 0 bases from J, leaving 14 bases between. The CDR3 has 14 residues. CDR1 is SEHNR and CDR2 is FQNEAQ in the germline V gene (reference sequence). The CDR3, as DNA: TGTGCCAGCGCCCGGGGGGCCTCCTCCTACGAGCAGTACTTC. Translating gives CASARGASSYEQYF. Using reference TRBV7-9 and TRBJ2-7 for the parts outside the CDR3, the full variable domain is DTGVSQNPRHKITKRGQNVTFRCDPISEHNRLYWYRQTLGQGPEFLTYFQNEAQLEKSRLLSDRFSAERPKGSFSTLEIQRTEQGDSAMYLCASARGASSYEQYFGPGTRLTVT.

The chain couples TRBV6-1 to TRBJ2-5; D unclear. V was clipped by 1 base and J by 1 base, with 7 bases between them. Germline CDR1 and CDR2: MNHNS and SASEGT. The CDR3 consists of 14 residues. The CDR3 protein is CASSEGAIQETQYF. The CDR3 DNA reads TGTGCCAGCAGTGAAGGGGCAATCCAAGAGACCCAGTACTTC.

This clone was seen just once. The chain couples TRBV7-2 to TRBJ2-1, with D possibly matching TRBD1 (6 bases). The CDR3 covers 16 residues. Trimming removed 2 bases from V and 5 bases from J, with 16 bases in between. Germline assignment: CDR1 SGHTA and CDR2 FQGNSA. This CDR3 is CASSLKSGAYNNEQFF. The CDR3, as DNA: TGTGCCAGCAGCTTAAAGTCAGGGGCTTACAACAATGAGCAGTTCTTC.

Note on this clone: Mismatch with germline at one junction end may stem from a read error. The rearrangement joins TRBV6-1 to TRBJ2-1; TRBD2 is a possible D gene (7 bases). The CDR3 runs to 15 residues. Germline CDR1 and CDR2: MNHNS and SASEGT. Written as DNA, the CDR3 is TGTGCCAGCAGGGAAGCGGGGACACGATACAATGAGCAGTTCTTC. This translates into CASREAGTRYNEQFF.

V is TRBV6-5 and J is TRBJ2-1; possible D gene TRBD1, 5 bases. The length of the CDR3 is 14 residues. Trimming left V 1 base short and J 4 bases short, with 8 bases between. In germline, CDR1 is MNHEY, CDR2 SVGAGI. The CDR3 here is CASSYYTGYNEQFF. The CDR3 DNA reads TGTGCCAGCAGTTACTATACAGGATACAATGAGCAGTTCTTC.

This chain connects TRBV28 to TRBJ1-3; 8 bases line up with TRBD1. V lost 3 bases and J lost 5; bases outside the gene matches: 12. The CDR3 contains 17 residues. The germline gives CDR1 MDHEN, CDR2 SYDVKM. CDR3: CASSLVGDRRIRNTIYF. The CDR3 nucleotides are TGTGCCAGCAGTTTGGTGGGGGACAGGCGTATAAGAAACACCATATATTTT.